This record concerns one TCR beta chain sequence. Measured with immunoSEQ multiplex PCR; TCRdb has only the in-frame clones, and not every one. The sample records some 10,000 clones, approximately 69% being singletons. The entry originates in a study of CD4+ T cells in melanoma. CDR1 and CDR2 (germline): MNHNS, SASEGT. The V end was cut by 6 bases, the J end by 6 bases, with 18 bases between. The CDR3 covers 15 residues. The chain joins TRBV6-1 to TRBJ2-1, with D perhaps matching TRBD1 or TRBD2 (5 bases each). The sample comprised peripheral blood. This TCR was sampled from a human donor with melanoma. CDR3 sequence reads: CASSPIRGGGNEQFF. The DNA of the CDR3 is TGTGCCAGCAGCCCGATAAGGGGTGGGGGCAATGAGCAGTTCTTC.